This TCR beta chain emerged from a study of cytomegalovirus exposure and HLA in healthy donors. This clone occurred once. The PCR employed 60 Vbeta primers together with 13 Jbeta primers. Libraries were prepared by immunoSEQ multiplex PCR; TCRdb keeps only in-frame clonotypes and omits some of them. The sample has hundreds of thousands of clones, about 90% seen once. This clonotype was obtained from a woman aged 18-35 years in good health and CMV-seronegative. Source material: PBMCs.

This chain's CDR3 is CASSPPLGQVSNYEQYF. The CDR3 DNA is TGTGCCAGCAGTCCCCCTCTGGGACAGGTATCGAACTACGAGCAGTACTTC. The V gene is TRBV28, the J gene TRBJ2-7, with 8 bases identical to TRBD1. In germline, CDR1 is MDHEN, CDR2 SYDVKM. The trim removed 5 bases at V and 3 bases at J, leaving 15 bases unmatched. The length of the CDR3 is 17 residues.